A single sample gave rise to the 19 T cell receptor beta chains below, sequenced in a study of regulatory T cells in long-lasting Graves disease. Time point given: newly diagnosed GD, antithyroid drugs for less than 3 months. From PBMCs, RNA was extracted and then used to make the TCR library. Arm-PCR with iRepertoire HTBI primers amplified the CDR3 regions for these TCR beta libraries. A single record per CDR3 protein comes from TCRdb applying MiXCR to the multiplex PCR reads. The sample records 350,000 to 500,000 distinct CDR3 sequences, roughly 17% being singletons. The data were also submitted as part of a second study, on T cells in Graves' hyperthyroidism and ophthalmopathy.

This sample comprised peripheral blood mononuclear cells (PBMCs), obtained at new diagnosis, from a patient treated with antithyroid drugs. The source is a woman aged 18-29 years with Graves disease.

The chain combines TRBV5-1 with TRBJ2-1; the match to TRBD2 covers 10 bases. The CDR3 is made up of 16 amino acids. The ends lost 5 bases at V and 9 bases at J; junction bases unmatched: 14. CDR1 is SGHRS, CDR2 YFSETQ, per germline. The CDR3 reads CASSFGGASGRFEQFF. The CDR3 DNA is TGCGCCAGCAGTTTTGGTGGGGCTAGCGGGAGATTTGAGCAGTTCTTC.

The sample holds a few counts of this clonotype. The chain recombines TRBV18 with TRBJ2-1, with a possible D match to TRBD1 (6 bases). With 2 bases removed from V and 4 bases from J, the gap between germline ends came to 12 bases. The CDR3 contains 15 residues. Germline lookup yields CDR1 KGHSH and CDR2 LQKENI. CDR3 amino acids: CASSPNLGQYNEQFF. The CDR3 DNA reads as TGTGCCAGCTCACCAAACCTAGGACAGTACAATGAGCAGTTCTTC.

This clonotype was observed at least ten times. The rearrangement joins TRBV13 to TRBJ1-4, with TRBD1 identical over 10 bases. V gave up 6 bases and J gave up 0 bases; unmatched junction bases: 7. The CDR3 has 17 amino acids. From germline, CDR1 is PRHDT and CDR2 FYEKMQ (reference sequence). CDR3 coding DNA: TGTGCCAGCAGTGACGCGACAGGGGGCTCAACTAATGAAAAACTGTTTTTT. As protein: CASSDATGGSTNEKLFF.

With regard to this clonotype: The junction does not match germline at one end; this may be a read error. The chain links TRBV20-1 to TRBJ2-1; TRBD2 agrees at 8 bases. The CDR3 is made up of 14 amino acids. The germline CDR1 and CDR2 sequences are DFQATT and SNEGSKA (reference sequence). As DNA, the CDR3 is TGCAGTGCTAGAGTTAGCGGGGATTACAATGAGCAGTCCTTC. This gives the protein CSARVSGDYNEQSF.

The sample holds many counts of this clonotype. This chain uses TRBV20-1 with TRBJ2-1, with 9 bases lining up with TRBD2. The J segment lost 4 bases and the V segment lost 0 bases, leaving 4 bases of the junction unmatched. CDR3 size: 15 residues. CDR1 DFQATT and CDR2 SNEGSKA come from the germline V gene (reference sequence). The CDR3 nucleotides are TGCAGTGCTAGAGATTCCCTAGCGGGATACAATGAGCAGTTCTTC. Protein product: CSARDSLAGYNEQFF.

This clonotype was recorded many times. V is TRBV12-3 or TRBV12-4 and J is TRBJ1-1; D not certain. The CDR3 runs 13 residues. V lost 4 bases and J lost 3, with 9 bases in between. In DNA form, the CDR3 reads TGTGCCAGCAGTTGGGATGGGGACACTGAAGCTTTCTTT. It translates to CASSWDGDTEAFF.

The sample holds a few counts of this clonotype. V usage is TRBV6-2 or TRBV6-3 and J usage is TRBJ1-4; no reliable D call. The V end was cut by 0 bases, the J end by 7 bases, with 12 bases between. Per germline, CDR1 MNHEY and CDR2 SVGEGT. The CDR3 is made up of 15 amino acids. In DNA form, the CDR3 reads TGTGCCAGCAGTTACTCGATAGCGGTTCCTGAAAAACTGTTTTTT. This encodes CASSYSIAVPEKLFF.

This clonotype was seen a handful of times. V and J are TRBV5-6 and TRBJ2-7; 7 bases line up with TRBD2. Germline loops: CDR1 SGHDT, CDR2 YYEEEE. J gave up 2 bases and V 4 bases, and 12 bases lay outside the gene matches. The CDR3 covers 16 residues. CDR3 amino acids: CASSKLRGDPTYEQYF. In DNA form, the CDR3 reads TGTGCCAGCAGCAAGCTTCGGGGGGATCCCACCTACGAGCAGTACTTC. Filled out from reference TRBV5-6 and TRBJ2-7, the complete variable domain reads DAGVTQSPTHLIKTRGQQVTLRCSPKSGHDTVSWYQQALGQGPQFIFQYYEEEERQRGNFPDRFSGHQFPNYSSELNVNALLLGDSALYLCASSKLRGDPTYEQYFGPGTRLTVT.

This clonotype was seen repeatedly, ten times or more. The chain joins TRBV7-6 to TRBJ2-5, with D perhaps matching TRBD2 (6 bases). CDR1 SGHVS and CDR2 FNYEAQ come from the germline V gene. The CDR3 is 16 amino acids. The V gene lost 4 bases and the J gene lost 1 base, with 16 bases spanning the gap. The CDR3 spells CASSSTDLAIQETQYF. CDR3 in DNA: TGTGCCAGCAGCTCGACAGATCTAGCGATCCAAGAGACCCAGTACTTC.

This clonotype was found many times. This rearrangement joins TRBV2 to TRBJ2-1; 9 bases agree with TRBD1. There are 15 residues in the CDR3. The junction had 7 bases not matched to a gene; V was cut back by 4 bases and J by 6 bases. Germline CDR1 is SNHLY and CDR2 is FYNNEI. CDR3 sequence reads: CASSGGQGNSNEQFF. For the CDR3, the DNA is TGTGCCAGCAGTGGCGGACAGGGGAATAGCAATGAGCAGTTCTTC.

This chain connects TRBV6-2 or TRBV6-3 to TRBJ2-4; 9 bases are shared with TRBD2. CDR3 length: 17 residues. J lost 0 bases, V lost 4 bases, and 7 bases had no gene match. Per the germline V gene, CDR1 is MNHEY and CDR2 is SVGEGT. CDR3 in DNA: TGTGCCAGCAGTTCCTCCCAACTAGCGGGAGCCAAAAACATTCAGTACTTC. Translation: CASSSSQLAGAKNIQYF.

J is TRBJ1-1 and V is TRBV10-2, with 7 positions matching TRBD1. The CDR3 covers 15 residues. V shed 3 bases, J shed 7 bases, and the junction held 11 bases outside the gene matches. CDR1 and CDR2 (germline): WSHSY, SAAADI. CDR3 bases: TGCGCCAGCAGTGATAGGACAGGATCCTTTGGTGAAGCTTTCTTT. This gives the protein CASSDRTGSFGEAFF.

In its sample, this clonotype was seen many times. The CDR3 spells CASSYSTSGTFKTQYF. Written as DNA, the CDR3 is TGTGCCAGCAGTTACTCAACTAGCGGGACCTTTAAGACCCAGTACTTC. The V gene is TRBV6-5, the J gene TRBJ2-5; TRBD2 agrees at 10 bases. The CDR3 covers 16 residues. Unmatched junction bases numbered 7, after V lost 0 bases and J lost 6 bases. Germline CDR1 is MNHEY and CDR2 is SVGAGI.

This clonotype was picked up many times. The chain is built from TRBV5-1 and TRBJ2-3; D unclear. The V end was cut by 0 bases, the J end by 2 bases, with 10 bases between. Germline V gene lookup returns CDR1 SGHRS and CDR2 YFSETQ. CDR3 length equals 15 residues. CDR3 residues: CASSLAPHNTDTQYF. DNA of the CDR3: TGCGCCAGCAGCTTGGCCCCCCATAACACAGATACGCAGTATTTT.

This clonotype was counted many times. The chain joins TRBV6-1 to TRBJ2-7; 10 bases align to TRBD2. The V and J ends lost 5 bases and 2 bases, in that order; junction bases with no gene match: 6. Germline values: CDR1 MNHNS, CDR2 SASEGT. The CDR3 is 15 residues long. The CDR3 sequence is CASSPFLAGAYEQYF. The CDR3 nucleotides are TGTGCCAGCAGTCCATTCCTAGCGGGAGCCTACGAGCAGTACTTC.

This clonotype has a count of ten or more. The CDR3 nucleotides read TGTGCCAGCAGCCCCGAGATGACAGGGGTGGAGCTGTTTTTT. As protein: CASSPEMTGVELFF. V is TRBV7-2 and J is TRBJ2-2; 8 positions match TRBD1. Germline V lookup: CDR1 SGHTA, CDR2 FQGNSA. The CDR3 covers 14 residues. Trimming took 5 bases from V and 10 from J; bases not matched to a gene: 9.

This clonotype has at least ten counts. The rearrangement joins TRBV6-9 to TRBJ2-7; the D gene is possibly TRBD2 (5 bases). Per germline, CDR1 MNHGY and CDR2 SVAAGI. The V end lost 3 bases, the J end lost 4 bases, and 16 bases lay between the germline ends. The length of the CDR3 is 15 residues. The CDR3 spells CASSYDELGVYEQYF. DNA for the CDR3: TGTGCCAGCAGTTACGACGAGCTCGGGGTTTACGAGCAGTACTTC.

This clonotype has at least ten counts. DNA for the CDR3: TGTGCCAGCAGTGAAACGGGAGTGGAGACCCAGTACTTC. Residues: CASSETGVETQYF. This chain uses TRBV2 with TRBJ2-5, with D tentatively TRBD2 (6 bases). The CDR3 totals 13 residues. V lost 2 bases to trimming and J lost 5 bases, with 9 bases between them. CDR1 and CDR2 (germline): SNHLY, FYNNEI.

This clonotype was detected only a few times. One end of the junction is discordant with germline, which a read error may explain. This chain joins TRBV9 and TRBJ2-1; D unclear. The CDR3 length is 14 residues. The V gene's germline CDR1 is SGDLS and CDR2 YYNGEE. The CDR3 region is CASTVGPDQVEQFF. The DNA of the CDR3 is TGTGCCAGCACCGTAGGGCCCGACCAGGTGGAGCAGTTCTTC.